This passage covers 20 T cell receptor beta chains from one sample sequenced in a study of T cells in Graves' hyperthyroidism and ophthalmopathy. RNA transcripts served as the template for amplifying TCR beta CDR3 regions. First-round RT-PCR with HTBI primers amplified the TCR CDR3 region. TCRdb used MiXCR to reprocess the multiplex PCR reads, holding one entry per CDR3 protein. The sample carries under 350,000 distinct CDR3 sequences, over 15% recorded once. Sequencing was performed on blood. Source of these receptors: a woman aged 55-70 years with Graves' ophthalmopathy.

This clonotype was observed at least ten times. The rearrangement joins TRBV28 to TRBJ2-1, with 9 nucleotides matching TRBD1. Germline loops: CDR1 MDHEN, CDR2 SYDVKM. V dropped 4 bases and J dropped 6; count of bases not matched to a gene: 1. This CDR3 has 13 amino acids. The CDR3: CASSSDRGNEQFF. CDR3 nucleotides: TGTGCCAGCAGTTCGGACAGGGGCAATGAGCAGTTCTTC.

The chain joins TRBV9 to TRBJ2-5, with D perhaps being TRBD1 or TRBD2 (6 bases each). The CDR3 runs to 13 residues. CDR1 and CDR2 from the germline V gene are SGDLS and YYNGEE. V lost 5 bases and J 5 bases, leaving 13 bases between the germline ends. CDR3: CASSGGQRETQYF. DNA of the CDR3: TGTGCCAGCAGTGGGGGGCAGAGGGAGACCCAGTACTTC.

Of note for this clonotype: The junction departs from the called germline gene at one end, perhaps through a read error. In DNA, the CDR3 is TGTGCCAGCAGCCTACATTCCGCTGAAGCTCTCTTT. It is translated as CASSLHSAEALF. The chain recombines TRBV7-9 with TRBJ1-1; no clear D gene. The germline gives CDR1 SEHNR, CDR2 FQNEAQ (reference sequence). This CDR3 is 12 amino acids long.

This clonotype was seen at least ten times. The chain couples TRBV7-2 to TRBJ2-1; D unclear. Germline loops: CDR1 SGHTA, CDR2 FQGNSA. The CDR3 loop spans 12 amino acids. V gave up 5 bases and J gave up 9 bases, with 11 bases separating them. CDR3 coding DNA: TGTGCCAGCAGCCCAACAGACACTGAGCAGTTCTTC. Its protein is CASSPTDTEQFF.

This clonotype was detected a few times. The chain couples TRBV13 to TRBJ1-1; D might be TRBD1 (6 bases). The CDR3 is made up of 16 amino acids. V shed 0 bases and J shed 3 bases, with 14 bases lying between them. Germline lookup yields CDR1 PRHDT and CDR2 FYEKMQ (reference sequence). This CDR3 reads CASSLGAGEVDTEAFF. In nucleotides, the CDR3 is TGTGCCAGCAGCTTAGGGGCAGGGGAGGTGGACACTGAAGCTTTCTTT.

This clonotype appeared a few times. The rearrangement uses TRBV5-1 and TRBJ2-3; D is tentatively TRBD1 or TRBD2 (5 bases each). CDR3 length: 15 residues. V lost 5 bases to trimming and J lost 5 bases, with 18 bases between them. The germline V gene encodes CDR1 SGHRS and CDR2 YFSETQ. This CDR3 is CASSPFGVGEDTQYF. The CDR3 bases are TGCGCCAGCAGTCCATTCGGGGTAGGGGAAGATACGCAGTATTTT.

This chain joins TRBV6-1 and TRBJ1-6; D gene unclear. Germline assignment: CDR1 MNHNS and CDR2 SASEGT. Deletions cut 5 bases from V and 0 bases from J, with 11 bases between. The CDR3 runs to 16 residues. The CDR3 DNA sequence: TGTGCCAGCAGTTCCGTCCTAAGCTCCTATAATTCACCCCTCCACTTT. Its translation is CASSSVLSSYNSPLHF.

This clonotype was seen many times. The chain employs TRBV3-1 and TRBJ1-2; D ambiguous. The CDR3 loop spans 14 amino acids. Trimming took 1 base from V and 3 from J, leaving 9 bases between them. From germline, CDR1 is LGHDT and CDR2 YNNKEL (reference sequence). The CDR3 sequence is CASSQGDQDYGYTF. The CDR3, as DNA: TGTGCCAGCAGCCAAGGAGACCAAGACTATGGCTACACCTTC.

At least ten counts were recorded for this clonotype. The junction departs from germline at one end; a sequencing error may be responsible. V usage is TRBV7-6 and J usage is TRBJ2-7; D possibly corresponds to TRBD2 (5 bases). CDR1 and CDR2 from the germline V gene are SGHVS and FNYEAQ. The CDR3 is made up of 18 amino acids. This CDR3 is CTSSRSPPTGNFADEQYF. The DNA for the CDR3 is TGTACCAGCAGCCGATCTCCCCCCACGGGGAACTTTGCGGACGAGCAGTACTTC.

The genes are TRBV9 and TRBJ2-7; TRBD1 matches 7 bases. The V segment lost 0 bases and the J segment 2 bases; nucleotides outside the gene matches: 8. CDR3 length: 16 amino acids. The germline CDR1 and CDR2 sequences are SGDLS and YYNGEE. CDR3 loop: CASSVDEGAHPYEQYF. The CDR3 DNA reads as TGTGCCAGCAGCGTAGACGAGGGGGCTCACCCCTACGAGCAGTACTTC. Looking up the rest from reference TRBV9 and TRBJ2-7 gives the full variable domain: DSGVTQTPKHLITATGQRVTLRCSPRSGDLSVYWYQQSLDQGLQFLIQYYNGEERAKGNILERFSAQQFPDLHSELNLSSLELGDSALYFCASSVDEGAHPYEQYFGPGTRLTVT.

Many counts were recorded for this clonotype. V and J are TRBV7-2 and TRBJ1-1; D may be TRBD1 (6 bases). The germline V gene encodes CDR1 SGHTA and CDR2 FQGNSA. The V end lost 1 base, the J end lost 7 bases, and 10 bases lay between the germline ends. This CDR3 spans 13 amino acids. The CDR3 DNA sequence: TGTGCCAGCAGCTTAGGAGGGGGTGATGAAGCTTTCTTT. Protein sequence: CASSLGGGDEAFF.

This clonotype was counted many times. The genes are TRBV18 and TRBJ2-7; D call uncertain. V lost 3 bases to trimming and J lost 3 bases, with 12 bases between them. The V gene's germline CDR1 is KGHSH and CDR2 LQKENI. CDR3 length: 14 amino acids. The CDR3 sequence: CASSPFTDHYEQYF. CDR3 coding DNA: TGTGCCAGCTCACCTTTCACAGACCACTACGAGCAGTACTTC.

The sample holds many counts of this clonotype. The chain combines TRBV11-2 with TRBJ2-7; TRBD1 matches at 7 bases. The CDR3 is 14 residues long. The germline CDR1 and CDR2 sequences are SGHAT and FQNNGV. V lost 5 bases to trimming and J lost 2 bases; unmatched junction nucleotides: 6. The CDR3 DNA is TGTGCCAGCAGCCCTTTGGGACAGACCTACGAGCAGTACTTC. Translating it yields CASSPLGQTYEQYF.

This clonotype was picked up many times. J is TRBJ2-3 and V is TRBV12-3 or TRBV12-4, with 9 nucleotides matching TRBD1. The CDR3 covers 14 residues. V gave up 5 bases and J gave up 4 bases; unmatched junction bases: 4. CDR3 sequence (DNA): TGTGCCAGCAGTACGACAGGGGGAGCAGATACGCAGTATTTT. Encoded protein: CASSTTGGADTQYF.

This clonotype was recorded many times. The V and J genes are TRBV11-2 and TRBJ2-3; 8 bases match TRBD2. The CDR3 totals 15 residues. With 4 bases clipped from V and 2 bases from J, the junction kept 5 bases outside the gene matches. CDR1 and CDR2 from the germline V gene are SGHAT and FQNNGV. The CDR3 protein is CASSYKRGNTDTQYF. DNA of the CDR3: TGTGCCAGCAGCTATAAGCGGGGGAACACAGATACGCAGTATTTT.

This clonotype was observed at least ten times. The chain links TRBV7-8 to TRBJ1-1; D not certain. Germline V CDR1 and CDR2: SGHVS, FQNEAQ. The CDR3 loop spans 17 amino acids. The V gene lost 5 bases and the J gene lost 0 bases, with 19 bases spanning the gap. The CDR3, as DNA: TGTGCCAGCAGCCCATCCCGGCGGACCACTATGAACACTGAAGCTTTCTTT. Encoded protein: CASSPSRRTTMNTEAFF. Supplemented by reference TRBV7-8 and TRBJ1-1, the full variable domain reads GAGVSQSPRYKVAKRGQDVALRCDPISGHVSLFWYQQALGQGPEFLTYFQNEAQLDKSGLPSDRFFAERPEGSVSTLKIQRTQQEDSAVYLCASSPSRRTTMNTEAFFGQGTRLTVV.

This clonotype appeared a few times. V and J are TRBV5-6 and TRBJ2-3; D might be TRBD1 (6 bases). CDR1 SGHDT and CDR2 YYEEEE come from the germline V gene. The V and J ends lost 3 bases and 0 bases respectively, with 11 bases between them. The CDR3 has 15 residues. In DNA form, the CDR3 reads TGTGCCAGCAGCTCCCCAGGGGCTAGCACAGATACGCAGTATTTT. Residues: CASSSPGASTDTQYF.

The gene calls are TRBV6-1 and TRBJ1-3; no clear D. Germline loops: CDR1 MNHNS, CDR2 SASEGT. The CDR3 sequence is 13 residues long. V was pared by 6 bases and J by 3 bases, with 9 bases between. CDR3 bases: TGTGCCAGCAGCTCCACCAGTGGAAACACCATATATTTT. Translated: CASSSTSGNTIYF.

This clonotype was detected a few times. The J gene is TRBJ2-1, the V gene TRBV5-1; TRBD1 matches at 7 bases. The CDR3 has 14 amino acids. The germline V gene encodes CDR1 SGHRS and CDR2 YFSETQ. Trimming cost V 4 bases and J 7 bases; bases outside gene matches: 8. CDR3 coding DNA: TGCGCCAGCAGCGAACAGGGGTATGGGAATGAGCAGTTCTTC. This translates into CASSEQGYGNEQFF.

This clonotype was seen a handful of times. The genes are TRBV18 and TRBJ1-6, with D tentatively TRBD1 (5 bases). The germline CDR1 and CDR2 sequences are KGHSH and LQKENI. With 3 bases removed from V and 4 bases from J, the gap between germline ends came to 16 bases. The CDR3 has 17 residues. CDR3 DNA: TGTGCCAGCTCACCTCATCCCCGGGGGTCATATAATTCACCCCTCCACTTT. Amino acids: CASSPHPRGSYNSPLHF.